This TCR beta chain was identified during a study of PD-L1 blockade in urothelial cancer (TCRdb year 2017). About the investigation overall: Every patient began therapy in about 2014 and was given atezolizumab 1,200 mg intravenously every 3 weeks. An exploratory multi-omic analysis was conducted of the somatic, immune and clinical correlates of response to PD-L1 blockade with atezolizumab in urothelial cancer. Durable clinical benefit was defined as progression-free survival longer than 6 months, and TCR features were also tested against progression-free and overall survival. Pretreatment tumor samples and matched peripheral blood, collected serially before and after atezolizumab treatment, underwent TCR sequencing. Some 30 patients had pretreatment blood TCR-seq, about 25 had at least one posttreatment blood collection, and about 25 had tumor TCR-seq. In the same patients, pretreatment tumors underwent whole exome sequencing and RNA sequencing in addition to TCR sequencing. Durable clinical benefit was achieved by nine patients but not by the remaining 20. Blood samples were analyzed at 3 weeks after treatment start (second dose) and at 6 weeks after treatment start. About 90% of the roughly 30 patients were males with bladder-origin urothelial cancer, and about 65% of the 29 reported a prior smoking history. A median of about 140,000 T cells and 85,000 or so unique TCRs was obtained from blood samples, and a median clonality of approximately 0.08 was observed. Patients had an ECOG performance status of 0 or 1 and had received between 0 and 3 prior chemotherapy regimens.

Study-level results and caveats: Improved progression-free and overall survival was associated with having pretreatment peripheral blood TCR clonality below the median. Among patients with durable benefit, tumor-associated TCR clones showed greater expansion in peripheral blood 3 weeks after treatment started (n of about 20, p = 0.022). Because the sample size was small (n of about 29) and many exploratory analyses were performed, the results are intended to be hypothesis-generating.

Concerning this clone: Its antigen remains undetermined. No much larger clonotype is one base removed from it; base qualities were not supplied.

Synthetic TCR analog templates were spiked into each PCR to estimate absolute template abundance from read counts. The immunoSEQ assay used bias-controlled V and J gene primers to amplify TCRbeta CDR3 regions from genomic DNA. Rearranged TCRbeta segments were sequenced at approximately 20X coverage. In the paper's pipeline: Sequencing errors were corrected by clustering, and CDR3s were annotated against IMGT so that V, D and J genes could be assigned. Downstream analyses used only productive TCRbeta rearrangements and left out out-of-frame or stop-codon sequences. To compute clonality, Shannon entropy was normalized by the log of the number of unique productive sequences and then subtracted from one. Clones differing between time points or between blood and tumor were identified using Fisher's exact test with Benjamini-Hochberg correction, with an adjusted p below 0.01 applied as the threshold. The clones in this table, taken by TCRdb from immuneACCESS, are in-frame only. Not every clone is retained; where verified, under half of the shortfall comes from an unresolved V gene, and the cause of the rest is unknown. V, J and clone size were drawn from that table, and D and trimming were deduced from the DNA. For this sample the table gives about 74,000 clones, of which roughly 88% were detected only once. The ten largest account for 3.5% to 5% of the sample.

The time point label for this specimen denotes: pretreatment peripheral blood. The cohort included about 29 patients with locally advanced or metastatic urothelial carcinoma who were treated at Memorial Sloan Kettering on a trial protocol. Peripheral blood mononuclear cells were collected pretreatment and during treatment, with between 1 and 8 total time points per patient. The Qiagen DNeasy Blood extraction kit was used to purify genomic DNA from total PBMCs and tumor samples. PBMCs were collected pretreatment and during treatment and were isolated and stored as previously described. Taken from cysteine to phenylalanine, the CDR3 has 14 residues. The sequence is cut down to CDR3 DNA, 42 bases in frame from base 1. V is pruned by 1 base and J by 9 bases, leaving 6 bases of the junction without a gene match. Via the germline V gene, CDR1 is SNHLY and CDR2 FYNNEI.

The input for sequencing was PBMCs, taken around atezolizumab (anti-PD-L1) treatment. The chain links TRBV2 with TRBJ2-1, and TRBD1 matches 7 of the central bases. This receptor was identified in a man aged 65 to 85 with urothelial cancer. The DNA sequence follows: TGTGCCAGCAGTGAAGGGACAGGTAGTGTTGAGCAGTTCTTC. Translation gives CASSEGTGSVEQFF.